This TCR beta chain appears in the sequencing data of a study of identifying expanded T cells in peripheral blood. Some clones are missing from TCRdb's copy, which holds only in-frame ones; the method was immunoSEQ multiplex PCR. Of about 94,000 clones listed, 88% are singletons. Whole-study findings and limits: Clone count variance between approximately two-week samples rose with total template count. About 1.2 clones differed between technical replicates, versus approximately 17 and 20 over time.

The V and J ends lost 5 bases and 5 bases, in that order; junction bases with no gene match: 5. Germline V gene sequence: CDR1 MNHEY, CDR2 SVGAGI. The CDR3 has 15 residues. Comments on this clone: Antigen: not known.

During the collection period, no donor immune events like infections were recorded. The sequencing sample was made of blood. This rearrangement joins TRBV6-5 to TRBJ2-2, with TRBD2 matching 10 bases. The TCR comes from a person between 18 and 75 years old in good health. In DNA form, the CDR3 reads TGTGCCAGCAGTCAACAGCGGGGGGGGACCGGGGAGCTGTTTTTT. This translates into CASSQQRGGTGELFF.